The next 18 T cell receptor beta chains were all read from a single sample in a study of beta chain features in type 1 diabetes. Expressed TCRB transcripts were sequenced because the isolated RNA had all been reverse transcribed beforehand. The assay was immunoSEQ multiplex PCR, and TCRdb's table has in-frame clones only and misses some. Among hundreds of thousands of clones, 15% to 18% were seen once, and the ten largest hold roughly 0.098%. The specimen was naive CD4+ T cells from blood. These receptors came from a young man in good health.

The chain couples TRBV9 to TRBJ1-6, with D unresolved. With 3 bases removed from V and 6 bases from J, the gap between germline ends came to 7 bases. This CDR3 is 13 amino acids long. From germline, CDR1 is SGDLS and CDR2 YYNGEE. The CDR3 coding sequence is TGTGCCAGCAGCGGCGAAGGTAATTCACCCCTCCACTTT. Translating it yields CASSGEGNSPLHF.

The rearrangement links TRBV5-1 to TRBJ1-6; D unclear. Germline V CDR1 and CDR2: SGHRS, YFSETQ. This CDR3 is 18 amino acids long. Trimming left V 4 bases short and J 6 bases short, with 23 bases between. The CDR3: CASSARASPNSANSPLHF. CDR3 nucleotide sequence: TGCGCCAGCAGCGCAAGGGCGTCCCCAAACTCAGCTAATTCACCCCTCCACTTT.

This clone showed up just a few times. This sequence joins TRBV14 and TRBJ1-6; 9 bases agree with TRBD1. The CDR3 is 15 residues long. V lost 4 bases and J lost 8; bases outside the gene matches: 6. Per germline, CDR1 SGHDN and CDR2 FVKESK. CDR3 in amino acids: CASSPTGGNYSPLHF. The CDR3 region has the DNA TGTGCCAGCAGCCCGACAGGGGGTAATTATTCACCCCTCCACTTT.

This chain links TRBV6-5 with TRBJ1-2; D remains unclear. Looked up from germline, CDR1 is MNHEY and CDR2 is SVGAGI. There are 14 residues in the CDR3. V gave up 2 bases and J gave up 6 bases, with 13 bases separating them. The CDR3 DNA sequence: TGTGCCAGCAGTTACCGGGCTGCAAGGGATGGCTACACCTTC. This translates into CASSYRAARDGYTF.

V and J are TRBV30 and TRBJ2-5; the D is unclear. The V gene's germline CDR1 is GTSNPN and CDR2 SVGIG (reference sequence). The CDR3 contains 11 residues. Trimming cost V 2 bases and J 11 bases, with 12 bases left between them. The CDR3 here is CAWSQLYEQYF. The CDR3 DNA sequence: TGTGCCTGGAGTCAGCTTTATGAGCAGTACTTC.

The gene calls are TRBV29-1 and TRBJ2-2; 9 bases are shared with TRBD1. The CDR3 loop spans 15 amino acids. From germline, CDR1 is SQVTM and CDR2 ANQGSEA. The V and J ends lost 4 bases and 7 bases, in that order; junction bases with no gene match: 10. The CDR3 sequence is CSVARTGGLGGELFF. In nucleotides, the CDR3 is TGCAGCGTTGCAAGAACAGGGGGCCTGGGCGGGGAGCTGTTTTTT.

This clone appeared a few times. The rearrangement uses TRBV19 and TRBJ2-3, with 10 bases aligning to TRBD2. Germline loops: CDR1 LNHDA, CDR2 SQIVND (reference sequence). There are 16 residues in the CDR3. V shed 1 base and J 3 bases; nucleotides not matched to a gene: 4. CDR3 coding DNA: TGTGCCAGTAGTATAGGCCTAGCGGGAGCTACAGATACGCAGTATTTT. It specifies CASSIGLAGATDTQYF.

In nucleotides, the CDR3 is TGTGCCAGCAGTTCGGGATCCGGGACAGGGCGTTGGGGCTACACCTTC. Its protein is CASSSGSGTGRWGYTF. This chain connects TRBV28 to TRBJ1-2; 9 positions agree with TRBD1. This CDR3 comprises 16 residues. Germline V CDR1 and CDR2: MDHEN, SYDVKM. Trimming at V came to 4 bases and at J to 8 bases, leaving 14 bases not matched to a gene.

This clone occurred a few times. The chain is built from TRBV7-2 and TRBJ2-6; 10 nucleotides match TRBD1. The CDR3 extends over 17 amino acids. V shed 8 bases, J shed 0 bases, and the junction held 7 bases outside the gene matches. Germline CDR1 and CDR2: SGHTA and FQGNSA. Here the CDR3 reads CASGYWTGGSGANVLTF. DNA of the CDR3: TGTGCCAGCGGATACTGGACAGGGGGCTCTGGGGCCAACGTCCTGACTTTC.

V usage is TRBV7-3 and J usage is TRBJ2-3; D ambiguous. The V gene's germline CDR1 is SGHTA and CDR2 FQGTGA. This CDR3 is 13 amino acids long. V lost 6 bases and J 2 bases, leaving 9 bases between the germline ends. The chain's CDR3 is CASRGLDTDTQYF. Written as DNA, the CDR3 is TGTGCCAGCAGGGGTTTAGACACAGATACGCAGTATTTT.

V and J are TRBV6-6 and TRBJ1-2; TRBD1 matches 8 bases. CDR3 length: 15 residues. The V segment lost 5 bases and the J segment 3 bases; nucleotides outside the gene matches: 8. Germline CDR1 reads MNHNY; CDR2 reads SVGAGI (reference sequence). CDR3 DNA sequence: TGTGCCAGCAGTACAAATCAGGGGGCGGACTATGGCTACACCTTC. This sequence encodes CASSTNQGADYGYTF.

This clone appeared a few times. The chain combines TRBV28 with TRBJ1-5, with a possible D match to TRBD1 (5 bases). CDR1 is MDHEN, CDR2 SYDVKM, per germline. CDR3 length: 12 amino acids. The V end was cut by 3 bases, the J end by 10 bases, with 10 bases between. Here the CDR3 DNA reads TGTGCCAGCAGTTTGGGGGGGAGTCCCCAGCATTTT. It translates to CASSLGGSPQHF.

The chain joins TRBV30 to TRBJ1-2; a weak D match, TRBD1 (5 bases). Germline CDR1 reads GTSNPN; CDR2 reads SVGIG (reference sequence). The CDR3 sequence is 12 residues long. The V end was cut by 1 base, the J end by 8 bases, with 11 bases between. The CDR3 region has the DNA TGTGCCTGGAGTGGGGCAGGGCTGGGCTACACCTTC. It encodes CAWSGAGLGYTF.

The CDR3 nucleotides are TGCGCCAGCAGCCCAGCGGGTTACTCTAACTATGGCTACACCTTC. Protein product: CASSPAGYSNYGYTF. V gene TRBV5-1 combines with J gene TRBJ1-2, with D unresolved. The V gene lost 4 bases and the J gene lost 0 bases, with 13 bases spanning the gap. The CDR3 loop spans 15 amino acids. Per the germline V gene, CDR1 is SGHRS and CDR2 is YFSETQ. Based on the CDR3 plus reference TRBV5-1 and TRBJ1-2, the full variable domain is KAGVTQTPRYLIKTRGQQVTLSCSPISGHRSVSWYQQTPGQGLQFLFEYFSETQRNKGNFPGRFSGRQFSNSRSEMNVSTLELGDSALYLCASSPAGYSNYGYTFGSGTRLTVV.

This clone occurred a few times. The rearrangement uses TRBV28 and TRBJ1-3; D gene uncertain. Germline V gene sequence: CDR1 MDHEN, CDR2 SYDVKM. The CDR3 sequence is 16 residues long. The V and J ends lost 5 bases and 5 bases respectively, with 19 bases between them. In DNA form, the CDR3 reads TGTGCCAGCAGTAATCCCCGTGAGCGAACACGAAACACCATATATTTT. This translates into CASSNPRERTRNTIYF.

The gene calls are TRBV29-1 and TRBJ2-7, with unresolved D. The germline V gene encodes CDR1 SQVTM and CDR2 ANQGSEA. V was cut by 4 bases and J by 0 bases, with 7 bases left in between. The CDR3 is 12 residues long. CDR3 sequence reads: CSVGWSSYEQYF. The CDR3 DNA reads TGCAGCGTTGGCTGGAGCTCCTACGAGCAGTACTTC.

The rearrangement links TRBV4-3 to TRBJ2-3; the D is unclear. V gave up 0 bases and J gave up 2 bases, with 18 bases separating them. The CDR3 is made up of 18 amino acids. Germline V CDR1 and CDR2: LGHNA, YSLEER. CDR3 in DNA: TGCGCCAGCAGCCAAGAGTTTGACGGAACCATTTACACAGATACGCAGTATTTT. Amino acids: CASSQEFDGTIYTDTQYF.

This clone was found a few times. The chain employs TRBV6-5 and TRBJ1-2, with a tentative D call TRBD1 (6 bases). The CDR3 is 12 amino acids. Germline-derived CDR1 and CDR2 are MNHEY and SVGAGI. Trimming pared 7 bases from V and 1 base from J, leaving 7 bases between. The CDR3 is CASTGVNYGYTF. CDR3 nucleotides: TGTGCCAGCACAGGGGTTAACTATGGCTACACCTTC.